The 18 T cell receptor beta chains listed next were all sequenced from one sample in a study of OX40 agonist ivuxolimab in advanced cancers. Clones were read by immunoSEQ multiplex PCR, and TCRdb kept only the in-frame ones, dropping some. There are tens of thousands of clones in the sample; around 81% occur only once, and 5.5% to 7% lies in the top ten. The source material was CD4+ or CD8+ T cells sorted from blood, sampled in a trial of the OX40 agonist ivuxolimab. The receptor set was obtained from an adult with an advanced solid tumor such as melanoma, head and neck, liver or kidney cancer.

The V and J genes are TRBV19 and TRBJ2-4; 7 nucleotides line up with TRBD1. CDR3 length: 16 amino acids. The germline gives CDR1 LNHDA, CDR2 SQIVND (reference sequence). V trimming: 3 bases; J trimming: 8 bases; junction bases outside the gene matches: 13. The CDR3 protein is CASSIVRTGTADIQYF. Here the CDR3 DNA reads TGTGCCAGTAGTATTGTTCGCACCGGGACAGCGGACATTCAGTACTTC.

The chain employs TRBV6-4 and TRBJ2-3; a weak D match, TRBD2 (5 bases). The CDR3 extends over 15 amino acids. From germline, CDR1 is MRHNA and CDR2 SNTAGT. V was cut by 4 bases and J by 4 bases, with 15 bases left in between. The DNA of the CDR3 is TGTGCCAGCAGTGTTGACCCCTCGAGGGCAGATACGCAGTATTTT. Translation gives CASSVDPSRADTQYF.

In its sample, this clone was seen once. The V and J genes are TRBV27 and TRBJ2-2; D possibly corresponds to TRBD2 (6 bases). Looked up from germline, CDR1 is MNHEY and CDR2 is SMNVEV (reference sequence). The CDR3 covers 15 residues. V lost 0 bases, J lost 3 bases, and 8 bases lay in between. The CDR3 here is CASSLSRLDTGELFF. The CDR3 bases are TGTGCCAGCAGTTTATCGAGACTAGACACCGGGGAGCTGTTTTTT.

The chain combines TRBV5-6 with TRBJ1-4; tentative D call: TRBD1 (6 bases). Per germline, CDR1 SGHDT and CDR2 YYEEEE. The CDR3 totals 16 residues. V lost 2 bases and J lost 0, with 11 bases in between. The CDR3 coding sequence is TGTGCCAGCAGCTTAAGAGGGGGGCCAACTAATGAAAAACTGTTTTTT. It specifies CASSLRGGPTNEKLFF.

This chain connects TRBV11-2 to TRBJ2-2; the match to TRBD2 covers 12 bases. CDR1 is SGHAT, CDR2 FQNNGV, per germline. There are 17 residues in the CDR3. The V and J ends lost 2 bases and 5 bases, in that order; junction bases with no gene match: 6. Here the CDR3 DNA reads TGTGCCAGCAGCTTAACCGGGACTAGCGGGCTTACCGGGGAGCTGTTTTTT. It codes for CASSLTGTSGLTGELFF.

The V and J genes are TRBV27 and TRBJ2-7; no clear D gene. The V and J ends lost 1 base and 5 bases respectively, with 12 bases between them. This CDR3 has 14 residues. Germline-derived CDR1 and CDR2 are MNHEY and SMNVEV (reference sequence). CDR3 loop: CASSLLTGLDEQYF. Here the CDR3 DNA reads TGTGCCAGCAGTTTATTGACCGGGTTGGACGAGCAGTACTTC.

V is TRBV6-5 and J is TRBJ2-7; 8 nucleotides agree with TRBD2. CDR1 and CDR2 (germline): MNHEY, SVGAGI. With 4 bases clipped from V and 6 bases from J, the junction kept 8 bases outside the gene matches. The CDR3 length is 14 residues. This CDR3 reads CASSSSAGAVEQYF. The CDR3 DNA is TGTGCCAGCAGTTCCTCAGCGGGAGCGGTCGAGCAGTACTTC.

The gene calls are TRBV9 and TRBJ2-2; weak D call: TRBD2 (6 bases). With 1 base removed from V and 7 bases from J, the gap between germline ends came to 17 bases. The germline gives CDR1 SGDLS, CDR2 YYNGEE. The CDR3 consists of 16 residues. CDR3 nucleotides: TGTGCCAGCAGCGTACCCCGGGACTCCCCCGACGGGGAGCTGTTTTTT. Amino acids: CASSVPRDSPDGELFF.

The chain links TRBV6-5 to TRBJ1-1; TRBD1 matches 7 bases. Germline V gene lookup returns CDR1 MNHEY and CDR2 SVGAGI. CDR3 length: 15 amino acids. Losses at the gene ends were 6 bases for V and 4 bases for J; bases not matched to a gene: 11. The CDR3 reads CASSPDAGGFTEAFF. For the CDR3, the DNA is TGTGCCAGCAGCCCAGACGCAGGGGGATTCACTGAAGCTTTCTTT.

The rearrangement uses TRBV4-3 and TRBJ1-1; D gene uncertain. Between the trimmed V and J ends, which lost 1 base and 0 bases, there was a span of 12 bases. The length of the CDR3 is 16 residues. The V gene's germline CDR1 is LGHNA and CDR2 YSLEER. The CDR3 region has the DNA TGCGCCAGCAGCCAAGGCTATGGGGTTGTGAACACTGAAGCTTTCTTT. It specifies CASSQGYGVVNTEAFF.

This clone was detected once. This CDR3 is CASSVSDRVDYEQYF. CDR3 DNA sequence: TGTGCCAGCAGCGTTAGTGACAGAGTTGACTACGAGCAGTACTTC. The V and J genes are TRBV7-2 and TRBJ2-5, with D possibly TRBD1 on 5 matching bases. The J call may be mistaken, given a closer DNA end match to TRBJ2-7. From germline, CDR1 is SGHTA and CDR2 FQGNSA. The CDR3 covers 15 residues.

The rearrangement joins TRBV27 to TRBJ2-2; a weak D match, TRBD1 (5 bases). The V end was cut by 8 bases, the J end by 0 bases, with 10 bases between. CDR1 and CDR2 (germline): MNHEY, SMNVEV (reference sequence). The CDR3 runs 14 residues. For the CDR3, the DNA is TGTGCCAGCCGACAGTGGTCGAACACCGGGGAGCTGTTTTTT. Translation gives CASRQWSNTGELFF.

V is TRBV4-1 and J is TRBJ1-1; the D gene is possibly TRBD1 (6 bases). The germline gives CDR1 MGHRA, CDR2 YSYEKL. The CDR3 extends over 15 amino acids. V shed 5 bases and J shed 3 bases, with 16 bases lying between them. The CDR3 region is CASSFQGRGDTEAFF. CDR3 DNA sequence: TGCGCCAGCAGCTTTCAGGGGCGCGGGGACACTGAAGCTTTCTTT.

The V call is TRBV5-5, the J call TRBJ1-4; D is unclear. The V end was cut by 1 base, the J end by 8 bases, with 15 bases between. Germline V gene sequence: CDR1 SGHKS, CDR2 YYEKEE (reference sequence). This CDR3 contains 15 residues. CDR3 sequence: CASSLYASEGEKLFF. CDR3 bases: TGTGCCAGCAGCTTGTACGCATCTGAAGGGGAAAAACTGTTTTTT.

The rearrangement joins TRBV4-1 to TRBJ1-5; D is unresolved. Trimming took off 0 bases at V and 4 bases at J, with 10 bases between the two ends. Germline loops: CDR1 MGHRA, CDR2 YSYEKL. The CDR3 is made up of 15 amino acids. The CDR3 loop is CASSQENRDNQPQHF. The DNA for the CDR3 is TGCGCCAGCAGCCAAGAGAACAGAGATAATCAGCCCCAGCATTTT.

The CDR3: CASQGELGYTF. The CDR3 DNA sequence: TGTGCCAGCCAGGGAGAGTTGGGCTACACCTTC. V usage is TRBV9 and J usage is TRBJ1-2; a weak D match, TRBD1 (5 bases). The germline V gene encodes CDR1 SGDLS and CDR2 YYNGEE. V lost 7 bases and J 8 bases, leaving 12 bases between the germline ends. The CDR3 sequence is 11 residues long.

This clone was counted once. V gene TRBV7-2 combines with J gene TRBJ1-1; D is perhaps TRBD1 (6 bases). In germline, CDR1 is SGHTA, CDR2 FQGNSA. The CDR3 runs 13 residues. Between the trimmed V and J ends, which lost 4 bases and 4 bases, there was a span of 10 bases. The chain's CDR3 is CASSSYRATEAFF. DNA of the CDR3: TGTGCCAGCAGCTCGTACAGGGCCACTGAAGCTTTCTTT. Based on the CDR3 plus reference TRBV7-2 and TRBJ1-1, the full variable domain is GAGVSQSPSNKVTEKGKDVELRCDPISGHTALYWYRQSLGQGLEFLIYFQGNSAPDKSGLPSDRFSAERTGGSVSTLTIQRTQQEDSAVYLCASSSYRATEAFFGQGTRLTVV.

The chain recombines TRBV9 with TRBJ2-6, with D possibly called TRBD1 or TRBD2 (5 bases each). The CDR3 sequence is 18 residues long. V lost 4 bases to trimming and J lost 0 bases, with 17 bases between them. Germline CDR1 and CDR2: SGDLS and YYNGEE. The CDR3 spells CASSKTGASRSGANVLTF. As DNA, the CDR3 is TGTGCCAGCAGCAAAACCGGGGCCTCCCGCTCTGGGGCCAACGTCCTGACTTTC.